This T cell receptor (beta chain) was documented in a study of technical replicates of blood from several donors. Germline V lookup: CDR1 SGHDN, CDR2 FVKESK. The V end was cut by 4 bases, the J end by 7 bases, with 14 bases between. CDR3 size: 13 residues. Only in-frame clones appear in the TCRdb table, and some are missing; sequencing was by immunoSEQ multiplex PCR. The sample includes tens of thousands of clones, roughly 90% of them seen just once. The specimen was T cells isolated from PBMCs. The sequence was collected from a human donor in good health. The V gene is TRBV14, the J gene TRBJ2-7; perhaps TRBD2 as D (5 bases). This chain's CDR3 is CASSRVAPMEQYF. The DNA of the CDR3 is TGTGCCAGCAGCCGTGTAGCGCCCATGGAGCAGTACTTC. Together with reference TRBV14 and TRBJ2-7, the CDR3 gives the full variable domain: EAGVTQFPSHSVIEKGQTVTLRCDPISGHDNLYWYRRVMGKEIKFLLHFVKESKQDESGMPNNRFLAERTGGTYSTLKVQPAELEDSGVYFCASSRVAPMEQYFGPGTRLTVT.